These 30 T cell receptor beta chains were sequenced from one sample in a study of early T cells in non-severe SARS-CoV-2 infection. TCRdb re-derived calls from the 5' RACE reads in MiXCR, one entry per CDR3 protein. The data contain tens of thousands of distinct CDR3 sequences, about an eighth of them singletons. Sequencing input: whole blood. The receptors shown here come from an adult who was a healthcare worker with PCR-confirmed SARS-CoV-2 infection or an uninfected control (not recorded which).

This clonotype occurred a few times. The CDR3 region has the DNA TGCGCCAGCAGCGGCCGGGACAGGGCCTCAAACTATGGCTACACCTTC. Its protein is CASSGRDRASNYGYTF. The chain employs TRBV5-1 and TRBJ1-2, with 9 bases aligning to TRBD1. From germline, CDR1 is SGHRS and CDR2 YFSETQ. The CDR3 is made up of 16 amino acids. J was trimmed by 2 bases and V by 4 bases; bases with no gene match: 9. Based on the CDR3 plus reference TRBV5-1 and TRBJ1-2, the full variable domain is KAGVTQTPRYLIKTRGQQVTLSCSPISGHRSVSWYQQTPGQGLQFLFEYFSETQRNKGNFPGRFSGRQFSNSRSEMNVSTLELGDSALYLCASSGRDRASNYGYTFGSGTRLTVV.

The chain combines TRBV6-2 or TRBV6-3 with TRBJ1-2; 12 bases align to TRBD1. Trimming took 5 bases from V and 8 from J; bases not matched to a gene: 9. This CDR3 contains 15 residues. In germline, CDR1 is MNHEY, CDR2 SVGEGT. The CDR3, as DNA: TGTGCCAGCAGTCCGGGACAGGGGGCTTTGAGAGGCTACACCTTC. It codes for CASSPGQGALRGYTF.

This clonotype was picked up a small number of times. The chain has TRBV9 and TRBJ1-6; 7 nucleotides line up with TRBD1. This CDR3 contains 15 residues. Germline CDR1 SGDLS, CDR2 YYNGEE. V was pared by 3 bases and J by 5 bases, with 5 bases of the junction left unmatched. DNA for the CDR3: TGTGCCAGCAGCGCCCCGACAGGGAATAATTCACCCCTCCACTTT. Protein: CASSAPTGNNSPLHF.

This clonotype has at least ten counts. The V and J genes are TRBV7-6 and TRBJ2-3, with D perhaps TRBD1 (6 bases). Trimming stripped 4 bases from V and 3 bases from J, with 8 bases between. In germline, CDR1 is SGHVS, CDR2 FNYEAQ. This CDR3 has 13 amino acids. For the CDR3, the DNA is TGTGCCAGCAGCTACAGGGAGACAGATACGCAGTATTTT. It is translated as CASSYRETDTQYF.

The chain employs TRBV2 and TRBJ2-2; D is ambiguous. CDR3 size: 13 residues. Germline CDR1 SNHLY, CDR2 FYNNEI. Deletions cut 7 bases from V and 1 base from J, with 7 bases between. The CDR3 coding sequence is TGTGCCAGCAAGGGCAGGAACACCGGGGAGCTGTTTTTT. Translating it yields CASKGRNTGELFF.

This clonotype has just a few counts. V is TRBV9 and J is TRBJ2-7, with D tentatively TRBD2 (5 bases). This CDR3 contains 14 residues. V was clipped by 3 bases and J by 5 bases, with 15 bases between them. In germline, CDR1 is SGDLS, CDR2 YYNGEE. CDR3 sequence: CASSGGVLADEQYF. DNA of the CDR3: TGTGCCAGCAGCGGGGGAGTTTTGGCGGACGAGCAGTACTTC.

There are many counts of this clonotype. This sequence joins TRBV6-1 and TRBJ2-7, with D possibly TRBD1 on 6 matching bases. Trimming stripped 3 bases from V and 6 bases from J, with 15 bases between. The length of the CDR3 is 14 residues. The germline V gene encodes CDR1 MNHNS and CDR2 SASEGT. CDR3: CASSDRDTSGEQYF. CDR3 nucleotides: TGTGCCAGCAGTGACCGGGACACCAGTGGCGAGCAGTACTTC.

This clonotype was counted between two and nine times. The chain is built from TRBV5-1 and TRBJ1-1; weak D call: TRBD1 (6 bases). CDR3 length: 12 amino acids. Trimming took off 2 bases at V and 7 bases at J, with 9 bases between the two ends. Germline CDR1 reads SGHRS; CDR2 reads YFSETQ. The CDR3 loop is CASSFQGIEAFF. The CDR3 region has the DNA TGCGCCAGCAGCTTTCAGGGGATTGAAGCTTTCTTT.

This clonotype has ten or more counts. The chain has TRBV10-3 and TRBJ1-6; D may be TRBD1 (5 bases). CDR1 and CDR2 (germline): ENHRY, SYGVKD. Trimming left V 10 bases short and J 7 bases short, with 14 bases between. CDR3 length equals 13 residues. The CDR3: CASRGDFNSPLHF. For the CDR3, the DNA is TGTGCCAGCCGCGGGGACTTCAATTCACCCCTCCACTTT.

This clonotype has only a few counts. The chain is built from TRBV7-2 and TRBJ2-5; D is perhaps TRBD2 (5 bases). The germline V and J ends were trimmed by 5 bases and 4 bases, with 11 bases remaining between them. CDR3 length equals 13 residues. Germline V gives CDR1 SGHTA, CDR2 FQGNSA. CDR3 DNA: TGTGCCAGCAGCGGCGGGTCTCGAGAGACCCAGTACTTC. Its translation: CASSGGSRETQYF.

This clonotype was recorded at least ten times. In nucleotides, the CDR3 is TGTGCCAGCAGAGGACTAGCGGGTACCTACGAGCAGTACTTC. It yields the protein CASRGLAGTYEQYF. The V gene is TRBV2, the J gene TRBJ2-7; 11 bases line up with TRBD2. The germline V gene has CDR1 SNHLY and CDR2 FYNNEI. The CDR3 has 14 amino acids. The trim removed 6 bases at V and 2 bases at J, leaving 3 bases unmatched.

This clonotype was recorded many times. The chain is built from TRBV5-1 and TRBJ1-4; D not resolved. V lost 3 bases, J lost 8 bases, and 14 bases lay in between. The germline gives CDR1 SGHRS, CDR2 YFSETQ. The CDR3 is 14 residues long. The CDR3, as DNA: TGCGCCAGCAGCTGGTGGGCGGAGGAGGAAAAACTGTTTTTT. Amino acids: CASSWWAEEEKLFF.

Ten or more counts support this clonotype. The chain employs TRBV7-9 and TRBJ2-1, with D possibly being TRBD1 (6 bases). In germline, CDR1 is SEHNR, CDR2 FQNEAQ (reference sequence). CDR3 length equals 16 residues. Deletions cut 0 bases from V and 7 bases from J, with 16 bases between. The CDR3 sequence: CASSLARDTGRNEQFF. The CDR3 DNA reads as TGTGCCAGCAGCTTAGCACGGGACACGGGGCGTAATGAGCAGTTCTTC.

There are many counts of this clonotype. The rearrangement links TRBV10-2 to TRBJ2-4; 9 nucleotides match TRBD1. Germline V gene sequence: CDR1 WSHSY, CDR2 SAAADI. The CDR3 has 17 amino acids. Germline trimming cut 0 bases from V and 1 base from J; bases unmatched to any gene: 4. The DNA of the CDR3 is TGCGCCAGCAGTGAGTCGATGGGACAGGGTGCCAAAAACATTCAGTACTTC. Protein: CASSESMGQGAKNIQYF.

Here the CDR3 reads CASRLSRDSSYEQYF. The DNA for the CDR3 is TGTGCCAGCAGGTTATCGCGGGACAGTTCCTACGAGCAGTACTTC. V gene TRBV7-6 combines with J gene TRBJ2-7, with TRBD1 as a possible D gene (7 bases). The germline V gene has CDR1 SGHVS and CDR2 FNYEAQ. Trimming took off 6 bases at V and 1 base at J, with 16 bases between the two ends. This CDR3 region has 15 residues.

This clonotype has ten or more counts. This chain links TRBV19 with TRBJ1-5; 8 bases match TRBD1. Germline V CDR1 and CDR2: LNHDA, SQIVND (reference sequence). J lost 9 bases, V lost 4 bases, and 8 bases had no gene match. The CDR3 covers 14 residues. The DNA of the CDR3 is TGTGCCAGTAGTACCATGGACAGGGCGGGGCCCCAGCATTTT. Amino acid sequence: CASSTMDRAGPQHF. The full variable domain, in which reference TRBV19 and TRBJ1-5 provide the parts outside the CDR3, is DGGITQSPKYLFRKEGQNVTLSCEQNLNHDAMYWYRQDPGQGLRLIYYSQIVNDFQKGDIAEGYSVSREKKESFPLTVTSAQKNPTAFYLCASSTMDRAGPQHFGDGTRLSIL.

This clonotype has ten or more counts. The chain is built from TRBV9 and TRBJ2-7; the match to TRBD2 covers 13 bases. CDR3 length: 17 amino acids. CDR1 is SGDLS, CDR2 YYNGEE, per germline. After removal of 4 bases from V and 0 bases from J, the junction contained 7 bases not matched to a gene. The CDR3 DNA reads as TGTGCCAGCAGCCCTGGGACTAGCGGGGTCCGCTCCTACGAGCAGTACTTC. Protein product: CASSPGTSGVRSYEQYF.

The chain couples TRBV11-2 to TRBJ2-1; TRBD2 matches at 7 bases. Per germline, CDR1 SGHAT and CDR2 FQNNGV. V shed 0 bases and J 13 bases; nucleotides not matched to a gene: 9. This CDR3 is built from 14 residues. Written as DNA, the CDR3 is TGTGCCAGCAGCTTAGACCGGGACCGGGAGGTACAGTTCTTC. This codes for CASSLDRDREVQFF. The full variable domain, in which reference TRBV11-2 and TRBJ2-1 provide the parts outside the CDR3, is EAGVAQSPRYKIIEKRQSVAFWCNPISGHATLYWYQQILGQGPKLLIQFQNNGVVDDSQLPKDRFSAERLKGVDSTLKIQPAKLEDSAVYLCASSLDRDREVQFFGPGTRLTVL.

This clonotype has ten or more counts. The chain has TRBV2 and TRBJ2-1, with no clear D. There are 11 residues in the CDR3. V gave up 6 bases and J gave up 4 bases, with 4 bases separating them. Germline values: CDR1 SNHLY, CDR2 FYNNEI. The CDR3 is CASRPYNEQFF. The CDR3 DNA reads as TGTGCCAGCAGACCTTACAATGAGCAGTTCTTC.

The table lists this clonotype with many counts. The rearrangement uses TRBV30 and TRBJ2-3; 10 bases line up with TRBD1. Germline V gene lookup returns CDR1 GTSNPN and CDR2 SVGIG (reference sequence). CDR3 size: 13 residues. V lost 7 bases and J lost 5; bases outside the gene matches: 6. The CDR3 region is CALRDRGRDTQYF. As DNA, the CDR3 is TGTGCCTTACGGGACAGGGGACGAGATACGCAGTATTTT.

The chain recombines TRBV30 with TRBJ1-1; maybe TRBD1 (5 bases). V lost 7 bases, J lost 4 bases, and 16 bases lay in between. This CDR3 has 13 amino acids. Germline V gene data show CDR1 as GTSNPN and CDR2 as SVGIG (reference sequence). The CDR3 coding sequence is TGTGCCTTGACAGTCCTAACGACCACTGAAGCTTTCTTT. Its protein is CALTVLTTTEAFF.

This clonotype has at least ten counts. The J gene is TRBJ1-5, the V gene TRBV7-9, with TRBD1 matching over 8 bases. CDR1 SEHNR and CDR2 FQNEAQ come from the germline V gene (reference sequence). The J segment lost 4 bases and the V segment lost 1 base, leaving 0 bases of the junction unmatched. The CDR3 covers 14 residues. The CDR3 loop is CASSLGDRNQPQHF. The DNA for the CDR3 is TGTGCCAGCAGCTTAGGGGACAGGAATCAGCCCCAGCATTTT.

This clonotype has a count of ten or more. The chain uses TRBV28 and TRBJ2-1, with 9 bases aligning to TRBD2. From germline, CDR1 is MDHEN and CDR2 SYDVKM. This CDR3 comprises 15 residues. V trimming: 5 bases; J trimming: 5 bases; junction bases outside the gene matches: 7. The CDR3: CASSLSGGYHNEQFF. The DNA of the CDR3 is TGTGCCAGCAGTCTTAGCGGGGGTTACCACAATGAGCAGTTCTTC.

The table lists this clonotype with many counts. This chain joins TRBV5-4 and TRBJ1-1; no clear D. Germline-derived CDR1 and CDR2 are SGHNT and YYREEE (reference sequence). This CDR3 has 14 amino acids. The V gene lost 0 bases and the J gene lost 1 base, with 7 bases spanning the gap. This CDR3 reads CASSLARPNTEAFF. CDR3 coding DNA: TGTGCCAGCAGCTTGGCCCGACCGAACACTGAAGCTTTCTTT.

Turning to this clonotype: Being one base from a much bigger clone, this may be a read error. The rearrangement uses TRBV2 and TRBJ2-3, with 10 nucleotides matching TRBD2. J was trimmed by 2 bases and V by 11 bases; bases with no gene match: 7. The CDR3 has 14 residues. CDR1 SNHLY and CDR2 FYNNEI come from the germline V gene. The CDR3 sequence is CARGGTSDTDTQYF. The CDR3 DNA reads as TGTGCCCGCGGAGGGACTAGCGACACAGATACGCAGTATTTT.

The chain has TRBV19 and TRBJ1-1; TRBD1 matches 9 bases. The CDR3 contains 15 residues. The junction had 11 bases not matched to a gene; V was cut back by 6 bases and J by 6 bases. The germline V gene has CDR1 LNHDA and CDR2 SQIVND (reference sequence). CDR3 residues: CASRQPGTGYAEAFF. CDR3 bases: TGTGCCAGTAGGCAACCCGGGACAGGGTATGCTGAAGCTTTCTTT.

This clonotype was detected ten times or more. CDR3 residues: CASSGAHGLQETQYF. The CDR3 coding sequence is TGTGCCAGTAGTGGGGCCCATGGGCTTCAAGAGACCCAGTACTTC. The chain combines TRBV19 with TRBJ2-5; D is perhaps TRBD1 (5 bases). CDR1 and CDR2 from the germline V gene are LNHDA and SQIVND (reference sequence). There are 15 residues in the CDR3. V lost 5 bases and J lost 2, with 15 bases in between.

This chain links TRBV7-6 with TRBJ2-1, with a weak D call TRBD2 (6 bases). The germline V and J ends were trimmed by 4 bases and 0 bases, with 25 bases remaining between them. This CDR3 has 20 amino acids. Germline CDR1 SGHVS, CDR2 FNYEAQ. This CDR3 reads CASSSGMGGALPSSYNEQFF. CDR3 nucleotides: TGTGCCAGCAGCTCGGGCATGGGCGGGGCCTTACCGAGCTCCTACAATGAGCAGTTCTTC.

This clonotype was observed at least ten times. The chain recombines TRBV7-9 with TRBJ1-2; 12 bases agree with TRBD1. There are 17 residues in the CDR3. The ends lost 1 base at V and 8 bases at J; junction bases unmatched: 11. CDR1 SEHNR and CDR2 FQNEAQ come from the germline V gene (reference sequence). In DNA form, the CDR3 reads TGTGCCAGCAGCTTAGGTACCGGGACAGGGGGCGCGAGAGGCTACACCTTC. Its translation: CASSLGTGTGGARGYTF.

This clonotype was detected a few times. This sequence joins TRBV5-5 and TRBJ1-2, with TRBD1 identical over 7 bases. The CDR3 runs to 14 residues. CDR1 is SGHKS and CDR2 is YYEKEE in the germline V gene (reference sequence). Trimming took 1 base from V and 0 from J; bases not matched to a gene: 0. CDR3 loop: CASSLTGANYGYTF. The DNA of the CDR3 is TGTGCCAGCAGCTTGACAGGGGCTAACTATGGCTACACCTTC.